This T cell receptor beta chain was captured by sequencing in a study of cytomegalovirus exposure and HLA in healthy donors. Study conclusions and caveats: Productive status was seen about 90% or about 30% of the time for most TCR beta V segments in an earlier analysis. Most TCR sequences proved rare, with some public TCRs found in many donors.

This clone showed up just a few times. What it recognizes is unknown. The CDR3 spans 13 residues. V lost 6 bases and J lost 7, with 12 bases in between. Germline CDR1 and CDR2: SNHLY and FYNNEI. PCR involved 60 Vbeta and 13 Jbeta primers. Using immunoSEQ multiplex PCR, the repertoire was profiled, and TCRdb retains in-frame clones only, with some absent. The sample has some 150,000 clones, roughly 81% seen once. The material sequenced was PBMCs. The V and J genes are TRBV2 and TRBJ2-2, with a possible D match to TRBD1 (5 bases). This sequence originates from a woman in her forties or fifties in good health and CMV-seronegative. In DNA form, the CDR3 reads TGTGCCAGCAGAGAGGACAAGATCGGGGAGCTGTTTTTT. Its protein is CASREDKIGELFF.